A selection of T cell receptor beta chains follows, all from one sample in a study of blood T cells in healthy people across ages. TCRdb used MiXCR to reprocess the 5' RACE reads, holding one entry per CDR3 protein. The table lists about 1.4 million distinct CDR3 sequences, 45% to 70% of them singletons. The sample taken for sequencing was blood. These receptors originate from a young man in good health. The CDR3 runs from the conserved cysteine through the conserved F or W. A D gene is named only where the DNA matches it firmly. Size is stated for part of the rows, as once, few or many counts, or as a class when the clone is expanded.

J gene	V gene	clone size	D gene	CDR3 DNA	CDR3 protein
TRBJ2-1	TRBV6-2/TRBV6-3	.	TRBD2	TGTGCCAGCAGTAGACTGGGACTACGAAATGAGCAGTTCTTC	CASSRLGLRNEQFF
TRBJ2-2	TRBV6-5	once	TRBD1	TGTGCCAGCAGGTCCACCGGGACAGGGGGCACCGGGGAGCTGTTTTTT	CASRSTGTGGTGELFF
TRBJ2-7	TRBV7-2	few	.	TGTGCCAGCAGCCCCCAACCCCTGTACGAGCAGTACTTC	CASSPQPLYEQYF
TRBJ1-4	TRBV2	.	.	TGTGCCAGCAAAACGGGGGCATGGGAAAAACTGTTTTTT	CASKTGAWEKLFF
TRBJ2-7	TRBV7-9	.	TRBD2	TGTGCCAGCAGCTTAGTTGGGGGGGTATCCTACGAGCAGTACTTC	CASSLVGGVSYEQYF
TRBJ1-2	TRBV4-3	.	.	TGCGCCAGCAGCCAAGATTCTTCAGGTACCGCTAACTATGGCTACACCTTC	CASSQDSSGTANYGYTF
TRBJ1-2	TRBV6-6	.	.	TGTGCCAGCAGTCCCCTTTCGGGGATGGGTGGCTACACCTTC	CASSPLSGMGGYTF
TRBJ2-3	TRBV10-3	.	.	TGTGCCATCAGTGAGTCGAGAGGGTTCGGCACAGATACGCAGTATTTT	CAISESRGFGTDTQYF
TRBJ2-3	TRBV6-1	.	.	TGTGCCAGCAGTCAGCCCTTCCCCCAGCGCCATAGCACAGATACGCAGTATTTT	CASSQPFPQRHSTDTQYF
TRBJ2-4	TRBV27	few	.	TGTGCCAGCAGTTTGGTAGCCTCCAAAAACATTCAGTACTTC	CASSLVASKNIQYF
TRBJ1-5	TRBV27	few	.	TGTGCCAGCAGTTTTGGTCCCCCCCAGCCCCAGCATTTT	CASSFGPPQPQHF
TRBJ2-7	TRBV12-3/TRBV12-4	.	.	TGTGCCAGCAGTTTAGGGGAGTTCTTCGAGCAGTACTTC	CASSLGEFFEQYF
TRBJ2-1	TRBV6-5	.	.	TGTGCCAGCAGTTCGGGACTTAATGAGCAGTTCTTC	CASSSGLNEQFF
TRBJ2-3	TRBV3-1	.	TRBD2	TGTGCCAGCAGCCAAGATGGGACTAGCGGGGACACAGATACGCAGTATTTT	CASSQDGTSGDTDTQYF
TRBJ2-1	TRBV12-3/TRBV12-4	.	TRBD2	TGTGCCAGCAGTTTATCCCGGGAGGGCCCCAGGGATGAGCAGTTCTTC	CASSLSREGPRDEQFF
TRBJ1-2	TRBV6-2/TRBV6-3	.	.	TGTGCCACCCTACGGGCAGGGATTTATGGCTACACCTTC	CATLRAGIYGYTF
TRBJ2-7	TRBV5-1	.	TRBD1	TGCGCCAGCAGCTTACAACCGGGACAGGGGACCTACGAGCAGTACTTC	CASSLQPGQGTYEQYF
TRBJ2-7	TRBV18	.	.	TGTGCCAGCTCACCACAGGGGGAGTCCTACGAGCAGTACTTC	CASSPQGESYEQYF
TRBJ2-5	TRBV15	.	.	TGTGCCACCAGCAGAGAAAACAGGCAAGAGACCCAGTACTTC	CATSRENRQETQYF
TRBJ2-5	TRBV28	.	.	TGTGCCAGCAGCGACCCCTCGCGGGGGCATTTAGAGACCCAGTACTTC	CASSDPSRGHLETQYF
TRBJ2-5	TRBV5-1	.	.	TGCGCCAGCAGCTTTTATATTACCCAAGAGACCCAGTACTTC	CASSFYITQETQYF
TRBJ1-2	TRBV20-1	.	.	TGCAGTGCTAGAGTAGAGAAGGGTCAATATGGCTACACCTTC	CSARVEKGQYGYTF
TRBJ2-5	TRBV10-1	.	TRBD2	TGCGCCAGCAGTGAGATCGGGAGGGATGGGGAGACCCAGTACTTC	CASSEIGRDGETQYF
TRBJ2-3	TRBV2	few	TRBD1	TGTGCCAGCAGTGAGGGGACAGGCGCACTCACATATACGCAGTATTTT	CASSEGTGALTYTQYF
TRBJ2-1	TRBV13	.	.	TGTGCCAGCAGCTTATATGGGCTATCCGAAAGGGGTAACAATGAGCAGTTCTTC	CASSLYGLSERGNNEQFF
TRBJ1-1	TRBV29-1	.	.	TGCAGCGCCTCCACAGGCCGCGTCACTGAAGCTTTCTTT	CSASTGRVTEAFF
TRBJ1-5	TRBV12-3/TRBV12-4	once	.	TGTGCCAGCAGTTTTCGGGGTGTCAATCAGCCCCAGCATTTT	CASSFRGVNQPQHF
TRBJ1-2	TRBV5-5	.	.	TGTGCCAGCAGCTTGGAAGGCGGGGATAGTAACTATGGCTACACCTTC	CASSLEGGDSNYGYTF
TRBJ2-1	TRBV25-1	.	.	TGTGCCAGCAAAGGGCACTACAATGAGCAGTTCTTC	CASKGHYNEQFF
TRBJ2-7	TRBV29-1	.	.	TGCAGCGTTGCCTTTACACAATTTCGCTACGAGCAGTACTTC	CSVAFTQFRYEQYF
TRBJ2-7	TRBV28	once	TRBD1	TGTGCCAGCGAGCGGGACAGGGCTTCCTACGAGCAGTACTTC	CASERDRASYEQYF
TRBJ2-7	TRBV7-6	few	TRBD1	TGTGCCAGCAGCCCCGGGACAGGGTCTGACGAGCAGTACTTC	CASSPGTGSDEQYF
TRBJ1-6	TRBV4-1	.	.	TGCGCCAGCAGCCAGGCCTGGGTGTATAATTCACCCCTCCACTTT	CASSQAWVYNSPLHF